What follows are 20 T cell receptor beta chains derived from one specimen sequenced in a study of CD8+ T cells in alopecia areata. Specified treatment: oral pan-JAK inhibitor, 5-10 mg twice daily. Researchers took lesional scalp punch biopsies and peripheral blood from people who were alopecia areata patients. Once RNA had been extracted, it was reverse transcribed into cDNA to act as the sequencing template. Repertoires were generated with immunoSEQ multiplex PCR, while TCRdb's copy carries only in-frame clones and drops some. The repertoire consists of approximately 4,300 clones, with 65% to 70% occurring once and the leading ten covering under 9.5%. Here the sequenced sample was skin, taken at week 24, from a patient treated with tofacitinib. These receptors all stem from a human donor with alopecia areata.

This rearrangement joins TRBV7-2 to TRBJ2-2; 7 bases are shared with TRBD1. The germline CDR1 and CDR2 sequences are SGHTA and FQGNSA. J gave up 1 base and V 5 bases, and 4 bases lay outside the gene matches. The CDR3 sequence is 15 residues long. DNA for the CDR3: TGTGCCAGCAGCCCAAACAGGGGGAACACCGGGGAGCTGTTTTTT. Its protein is CASSPNRGNTGELFF.

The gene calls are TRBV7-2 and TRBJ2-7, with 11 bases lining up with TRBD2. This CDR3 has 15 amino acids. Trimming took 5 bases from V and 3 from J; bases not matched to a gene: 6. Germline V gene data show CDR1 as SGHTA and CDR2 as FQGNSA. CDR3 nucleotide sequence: TGTGCCAGCAGCCGAATTGGGACTAGCGGCTACGAGCAGTACTTC. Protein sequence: CASSRIGTSGYEQYF.

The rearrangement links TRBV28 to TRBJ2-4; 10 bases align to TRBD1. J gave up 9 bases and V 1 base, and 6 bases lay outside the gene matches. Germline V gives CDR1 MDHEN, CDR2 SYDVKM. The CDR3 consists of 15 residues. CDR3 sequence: CASSLSGQGGIIQYF. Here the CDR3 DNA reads TGTGCCAGCAGTTTATCCGGACAGGGGGGGATCATTCAGTACTTC. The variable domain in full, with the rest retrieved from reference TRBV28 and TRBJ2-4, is DVKVTQSSRYLVKRTGEKVFLECVQDMDHENMFWYRQDPGLGLRLIYFSYDVKMKEKGDIPEGYSVSREKKERFSLILESASTNQTSMYLCASSLSGQGGIIQYFGAGTRLSVL.

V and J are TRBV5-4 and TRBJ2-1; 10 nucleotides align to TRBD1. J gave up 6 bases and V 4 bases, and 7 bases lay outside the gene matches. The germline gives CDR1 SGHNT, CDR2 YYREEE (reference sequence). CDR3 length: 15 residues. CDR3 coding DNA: TGTGCCAGCAGCAGACAGGGGGCCCTACGCAATGAGCAGTTCTTC. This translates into CASSRQGALRNEQFF.

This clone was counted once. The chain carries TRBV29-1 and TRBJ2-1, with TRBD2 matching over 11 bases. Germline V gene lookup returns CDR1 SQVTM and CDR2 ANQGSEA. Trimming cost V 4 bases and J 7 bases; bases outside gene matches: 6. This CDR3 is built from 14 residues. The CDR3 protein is CSVVVAGGINEQFF. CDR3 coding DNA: TGCAGCGTTGTGGTAGCGGGGGGGATTAATGAGCAGTTCTTC.

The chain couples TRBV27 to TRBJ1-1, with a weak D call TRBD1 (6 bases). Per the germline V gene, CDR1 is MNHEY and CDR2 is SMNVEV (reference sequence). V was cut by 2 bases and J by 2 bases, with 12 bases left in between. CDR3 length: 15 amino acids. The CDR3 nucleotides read TGTGCCAGCAGTTTAATCGGCAGGGGTAACACTGAAGCTTTCTTT. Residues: CASSLIGRGNTEAFF.

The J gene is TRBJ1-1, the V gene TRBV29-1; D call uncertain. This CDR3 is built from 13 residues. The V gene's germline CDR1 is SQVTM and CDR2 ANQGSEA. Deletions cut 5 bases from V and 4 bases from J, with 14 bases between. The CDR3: CSVRRGSTTEAFF. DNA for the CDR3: TGCAGCGTTCGTAGAGGGAGCACCACTGAAGCTTTCTTT. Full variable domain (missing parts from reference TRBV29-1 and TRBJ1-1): SAVISQKPSRDICQRGTSLTIQCQVDSQVTMMFWYRQQPGQSLTLIATANQGSEATYESGFVIDKFPISRPNLTFSTLTVSNMSPEDSSIYLCSVRRGSTTEAFFGQGTRLTVV.

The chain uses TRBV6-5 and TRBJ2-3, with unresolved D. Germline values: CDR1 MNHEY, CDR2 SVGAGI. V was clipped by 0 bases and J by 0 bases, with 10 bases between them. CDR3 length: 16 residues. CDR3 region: CASSYSVRLSTDTQYF. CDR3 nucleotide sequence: TGTGCCAGCAGTTACTCTGTTAGGCTTAGCACAGATACGCAGTATTTT.

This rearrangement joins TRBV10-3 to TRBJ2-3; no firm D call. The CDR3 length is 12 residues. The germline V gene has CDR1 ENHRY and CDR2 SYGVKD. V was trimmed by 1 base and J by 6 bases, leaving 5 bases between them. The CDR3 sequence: CAISEYGDTQYF. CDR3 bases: TGTGCCATCAGTGAGTATGGGGATACGCAGTATTTT.

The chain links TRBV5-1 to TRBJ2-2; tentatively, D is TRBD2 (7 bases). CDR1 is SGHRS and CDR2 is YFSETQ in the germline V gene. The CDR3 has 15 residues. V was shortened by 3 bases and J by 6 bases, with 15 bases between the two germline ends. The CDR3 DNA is TGCGCCAGCAGCTCGGGGGCGGGAGAGGCCGGGGAGCTGTTTTTT. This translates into CASSSGAGEAGELFF.

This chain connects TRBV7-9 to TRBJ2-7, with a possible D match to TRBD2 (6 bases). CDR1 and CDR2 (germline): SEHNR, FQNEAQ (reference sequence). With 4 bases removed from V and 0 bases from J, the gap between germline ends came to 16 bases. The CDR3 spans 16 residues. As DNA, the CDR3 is TGTGCCAGCAGCTCAATTAGCGGAGCCCTCTCCTACGAGCAGTACTTC. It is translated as CASSSISGALSYEQYF. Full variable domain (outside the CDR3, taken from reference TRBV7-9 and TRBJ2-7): DTGVSQNPRHKITKRGQNVTFRCDPISEHNRLYWYRQTLGQGPEFLTYFQNEAQLEKSRLLSDRFSAERPKGSFSTLEIQRTEQGDSAMYLCASSSISGALSYEQYFGPGTRLTVT.

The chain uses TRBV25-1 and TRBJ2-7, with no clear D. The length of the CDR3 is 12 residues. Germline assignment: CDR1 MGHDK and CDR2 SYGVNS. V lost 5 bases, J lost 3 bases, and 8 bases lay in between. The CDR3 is CASSQMGYEQYF. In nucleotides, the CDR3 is TGTGCCAGCAGTCAGATGGGCTACGAGCAGTACTTC.

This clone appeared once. CDR3 nucleotides: TGTGCCAGCAGTGACCGGCGCGGGGGGGCTTGGACCGGGGAGCTGTTTTTT. It specifies CASSDRRGGAWTGELFF. This chain links TRBV25-1 with TRBJ2-2, with 9 positions matching TRBD2. This CDR3 comprises 17 residues. The germline V gene encodes CDR1 MGHDK and CDR2 SYGVNS. V gave up 3 bases and J gave up 5 bases; unmatched junction bases: 10.

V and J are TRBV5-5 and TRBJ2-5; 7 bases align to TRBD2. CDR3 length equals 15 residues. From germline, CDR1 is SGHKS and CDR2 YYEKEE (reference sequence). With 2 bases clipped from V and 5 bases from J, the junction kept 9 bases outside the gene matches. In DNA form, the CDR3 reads TGTGCCAGCAGCTTCCAGGGAGGGAGGCCGGAGACCCAGTACTTC. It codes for CASSFQGGRPETQYF.

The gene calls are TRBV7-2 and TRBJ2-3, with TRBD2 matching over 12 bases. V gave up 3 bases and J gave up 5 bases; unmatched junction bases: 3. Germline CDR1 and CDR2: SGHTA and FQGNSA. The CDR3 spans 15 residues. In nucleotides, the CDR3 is TGTGCCAGCAGCTTGCCTAGCGGGGGGGGAGATACGCAGTATTTT. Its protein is CASSLPSGGGDTQYF.

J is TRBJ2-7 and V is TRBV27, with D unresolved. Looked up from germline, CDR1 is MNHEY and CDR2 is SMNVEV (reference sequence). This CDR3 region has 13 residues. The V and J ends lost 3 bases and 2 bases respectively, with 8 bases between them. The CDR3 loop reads CASSFGRAYEQYF. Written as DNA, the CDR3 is TGTGCCAGCAGTTTCGGTAGGGCCTACGAGCAGTACTTC.

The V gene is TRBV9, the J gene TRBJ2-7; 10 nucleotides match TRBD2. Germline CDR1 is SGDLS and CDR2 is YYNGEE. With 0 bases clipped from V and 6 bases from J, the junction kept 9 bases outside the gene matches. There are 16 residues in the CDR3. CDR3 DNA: TGTGCCAGCAGCGTAGGGCTAGCGGGGGACGCTCGCGAGCAGTACTTC. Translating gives CASSVGLAGDAREQYF.

CDR3 sequence: CASRDRERNYGYTF. DNA of the CDR3: TGTGCCAGCAGGGACAGGGAGAGGAACTATGGCTACACCTTC. The genes are TRBV19 and TRBJ1-2; 9 bases agree with TRBD1. Trimming cost V 9 bases and J 2 bases; bases outside gene matches: 7. From germline, CDR1 is LNHDA and CDR2 SQIVND (reference sequence). The CDR3 totals 14 residues.

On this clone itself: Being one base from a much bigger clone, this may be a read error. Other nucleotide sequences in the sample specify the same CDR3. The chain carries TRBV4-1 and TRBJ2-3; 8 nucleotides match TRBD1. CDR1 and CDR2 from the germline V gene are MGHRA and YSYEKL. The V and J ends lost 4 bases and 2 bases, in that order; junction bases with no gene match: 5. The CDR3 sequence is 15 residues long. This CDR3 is CASSLQGEVTDTQYF. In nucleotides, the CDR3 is TGCGCCAGCAGCCTACAGGGGGAAGTCACAGATACGCAGTATTTT.

The CDR3 spells CASSLWSQGDFRDTEAFF. DNA for the CDR3: TGTGCCAGCAGCTTATGGTCACAGGGCGATTTCCGGGACACTGAAGCTTTCTTT. The rearrangement uses TRBV7-9 and TRBJ1-1; tentative D call: TRBD1 (6 bases). This CDR3 comprises 18 residues. V lost 2 bases and J 3 bases, leaving 22 bases between the germline ends. Looked up from germline, CDR1 is SEHNR and CDR2 is FQNEAQ (reference sequence).